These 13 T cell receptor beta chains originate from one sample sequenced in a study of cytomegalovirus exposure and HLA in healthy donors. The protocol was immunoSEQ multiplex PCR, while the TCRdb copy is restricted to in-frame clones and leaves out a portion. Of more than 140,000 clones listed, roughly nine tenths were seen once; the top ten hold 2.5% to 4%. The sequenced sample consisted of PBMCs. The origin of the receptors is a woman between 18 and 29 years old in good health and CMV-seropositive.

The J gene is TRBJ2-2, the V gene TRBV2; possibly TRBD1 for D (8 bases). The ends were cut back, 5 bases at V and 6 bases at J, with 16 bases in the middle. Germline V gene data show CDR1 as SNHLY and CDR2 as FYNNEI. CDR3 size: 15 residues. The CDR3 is CASSRGDRIAGELFF. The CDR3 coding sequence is TGTGCCAGCAGTCGGGGGGACAGGATAGCCGGGGAGCTGTTTTTT. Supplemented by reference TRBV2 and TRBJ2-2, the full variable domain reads EPEVTQTPSHQVTQMGQEVILRCVPISNHLYFYWYRQILGQKVEFLVSFYNNEISEKSEIFDDQFSVERPDGSNFTLKIRSTKLEDSAMYFCASSRGDRIAGELFFGEGSRLTVL.

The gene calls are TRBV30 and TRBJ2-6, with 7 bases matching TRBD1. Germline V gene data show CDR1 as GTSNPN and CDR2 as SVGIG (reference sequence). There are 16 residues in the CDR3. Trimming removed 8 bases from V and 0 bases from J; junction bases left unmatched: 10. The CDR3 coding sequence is TGTGCCCTAAGGGGGCCCCGGCTCTCTGGGGCCAACGTCCTGACTTTC. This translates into CALRGPRLSGANVLTF.

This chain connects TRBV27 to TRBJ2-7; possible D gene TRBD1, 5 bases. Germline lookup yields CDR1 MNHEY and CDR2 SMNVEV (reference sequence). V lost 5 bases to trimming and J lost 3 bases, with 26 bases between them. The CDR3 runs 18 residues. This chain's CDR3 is CASSPRPSGFLNNYEQYF. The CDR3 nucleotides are TGTGCCAGCAGTCCTAGACCCTCAGGGTTCCTGAACAACTACGAGCAGTACTTC.

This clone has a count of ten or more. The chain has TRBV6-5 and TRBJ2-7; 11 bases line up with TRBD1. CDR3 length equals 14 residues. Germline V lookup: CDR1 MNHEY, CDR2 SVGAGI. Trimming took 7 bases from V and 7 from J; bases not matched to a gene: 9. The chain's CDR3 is CASKHPGTGGEQYF. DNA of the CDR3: TGTGCCAGCAAACACCCCGGGACAGGGGGTGAGCAGTACTTC.

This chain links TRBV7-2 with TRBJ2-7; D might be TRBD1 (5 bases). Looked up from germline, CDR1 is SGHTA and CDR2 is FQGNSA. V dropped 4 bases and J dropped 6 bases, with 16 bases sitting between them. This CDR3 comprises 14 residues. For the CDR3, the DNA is TGTGCCAGCAGCTCACCCCAGGGTCCGGGCGAGCAGTACTTC. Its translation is CASSSPQGPGEQYF.

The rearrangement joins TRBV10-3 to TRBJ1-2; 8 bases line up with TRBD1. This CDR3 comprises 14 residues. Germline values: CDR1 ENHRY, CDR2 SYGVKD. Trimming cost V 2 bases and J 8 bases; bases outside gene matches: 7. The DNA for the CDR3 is TGTGCCATCAGTGAGGTAGGGACAGGTGGAGGCTACACCTTC. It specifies CAISEVGTGGGYTF.

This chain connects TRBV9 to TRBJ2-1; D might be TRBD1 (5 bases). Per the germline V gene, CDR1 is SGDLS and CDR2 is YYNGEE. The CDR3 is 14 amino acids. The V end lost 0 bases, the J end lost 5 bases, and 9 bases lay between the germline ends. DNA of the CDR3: TGTGCCAGCAGCGTAGGGGGCCTTAACAATGAGCAGTTCTTC. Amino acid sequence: CASSVGGLNNEQFF.

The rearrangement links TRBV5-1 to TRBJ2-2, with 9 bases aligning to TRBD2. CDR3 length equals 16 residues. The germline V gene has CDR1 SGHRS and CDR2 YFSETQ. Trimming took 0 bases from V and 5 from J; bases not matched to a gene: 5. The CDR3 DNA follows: TGCGCCAGCAGCTTGGAGGTAGCGGGAGTAACCGGGGAGCTGTTTTTT. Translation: CASSLEVAGVTGELFF.

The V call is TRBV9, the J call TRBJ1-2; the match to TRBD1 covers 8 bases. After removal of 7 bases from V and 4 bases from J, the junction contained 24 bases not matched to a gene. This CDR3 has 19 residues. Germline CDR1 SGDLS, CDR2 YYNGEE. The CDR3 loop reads CASGRKPLRLDRGGYGYTF. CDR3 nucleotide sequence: TGTGCCAGCGGCCGGAAACCCCTTAGATTAGACAGGGGCGGCTATGGCTACACCTTC. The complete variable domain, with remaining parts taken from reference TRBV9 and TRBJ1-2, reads DSGVTQTPKHLITATGQRVTLRCSPRSGDLSVYWYQQSLDQGLQFLIQYYNGEERAKGNILERFSAQQFPDLHSELNLSSLELGDSALYFCASGRKPLRLDRGGYGYTFGSGTRLTVV.

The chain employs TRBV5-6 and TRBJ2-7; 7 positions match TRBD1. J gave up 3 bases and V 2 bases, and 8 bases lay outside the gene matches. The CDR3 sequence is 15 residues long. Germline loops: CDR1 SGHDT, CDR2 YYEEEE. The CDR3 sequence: CASSFTGTALYEQYF. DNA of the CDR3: TGTGCCAGCAGCTTTACCGGGACAGCTCTCTACGAGCAGTACTTC.

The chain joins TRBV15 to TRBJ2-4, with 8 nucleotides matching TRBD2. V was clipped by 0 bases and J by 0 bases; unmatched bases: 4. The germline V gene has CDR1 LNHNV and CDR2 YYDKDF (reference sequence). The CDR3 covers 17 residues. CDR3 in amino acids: CATSRDWLAGAKNIQYF. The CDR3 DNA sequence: TGTGCCACCAGCAGAGATTGGCTAGCGGGAGCCAAAAACATTCAGTACTTC.

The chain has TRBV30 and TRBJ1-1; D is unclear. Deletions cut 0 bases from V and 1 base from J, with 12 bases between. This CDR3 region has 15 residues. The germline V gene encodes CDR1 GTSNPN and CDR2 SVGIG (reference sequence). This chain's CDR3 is CAWSVRLRGNTEAFF. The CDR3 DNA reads TGTGCCTGGAGTGTACGATTACGGGGGAACACTGAAGCTTTCTTT.

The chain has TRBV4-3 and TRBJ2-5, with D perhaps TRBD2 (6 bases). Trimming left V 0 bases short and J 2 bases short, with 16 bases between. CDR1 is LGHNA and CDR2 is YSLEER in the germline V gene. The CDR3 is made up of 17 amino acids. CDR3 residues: CASSQDNRGNMQETQYF. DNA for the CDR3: TGCGCCAGCAGCCAAGATAATCGGGGGAATATGCAAGAGACCCAGTACTTC.